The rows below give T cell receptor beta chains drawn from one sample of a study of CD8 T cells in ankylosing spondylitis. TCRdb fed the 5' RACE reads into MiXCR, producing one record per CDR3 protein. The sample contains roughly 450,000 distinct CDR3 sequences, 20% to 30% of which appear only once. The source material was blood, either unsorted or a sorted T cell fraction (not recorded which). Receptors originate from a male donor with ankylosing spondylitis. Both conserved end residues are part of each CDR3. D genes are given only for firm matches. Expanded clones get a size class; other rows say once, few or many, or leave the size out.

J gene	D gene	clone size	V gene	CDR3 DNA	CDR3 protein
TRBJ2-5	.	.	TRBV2	TGTGCCAGCAGGACCGGGCGGGAGACCCAGTACTTC	CASRTGRETQYF
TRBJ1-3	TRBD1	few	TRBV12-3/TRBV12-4	TGTGCCAGCAGTCTAAACAGGGGGCTACCTGGAAACACCATATATTTT	CASSLNRGLPGNTIYF
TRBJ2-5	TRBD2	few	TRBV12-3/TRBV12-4	TGTGCCAGCAGTTCAGCCCGGACTAGCGTCAGAGGGCAAGAGACCCAGTACTTC	CASSSARTSVRGQETQYF
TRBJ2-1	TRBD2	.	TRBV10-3	TGTGCCATCAGTGAGTCAAGGACTAGCGGGAATAGGGGCTTCAATGAGCAGTTCTTC	CAISESRTSGNRGFNEQFF
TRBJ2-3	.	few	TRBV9	TGTGCCAGCAGCGTAGCCAGGTACAGCACAGATACGCAGTATTTT	CASSVARYSTDTQYF
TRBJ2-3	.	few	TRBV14	TGTGCCAGCAGCCAAGATGGTCACGGCCCCACAGATACGCAGTATTTT	CASSQDGHGPTDTQYF
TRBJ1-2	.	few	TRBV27	TGTGCCAGCAGTTCTGGGACGGGATTCGGCTACACCTTC	CASSSGTGFGYTF
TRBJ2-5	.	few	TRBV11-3	TGTGCCAGCAGCTTAAGGGTGTGGGAGACCCAGTACTTC	CASSLRVWETQYF
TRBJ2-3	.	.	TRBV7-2	TGTGCCAGCAGCTTAGGGCTAGGACGCACAGATACGCAGTATTTT	CASSLGLGRTDTQYF
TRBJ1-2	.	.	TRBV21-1	TGTGCCAGCAGCAAGTCAGGGAATCTTGCTGGCTACACCTTC	CASSKSGNLAGYTF
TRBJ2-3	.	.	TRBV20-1	TGCAGTGCTAGAGTTGTGAGGGGTTTGGCAGATACGCAGTATTTT	CSARVVRGLADTQYF
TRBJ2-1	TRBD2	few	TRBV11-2	TGTGCCAGCAGCTTTAGCGGGGACTCCTACAATGAGCAGTTCTTC	CASSFSGDSYNEQFF
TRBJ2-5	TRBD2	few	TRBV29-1	TGCAGCGGTGCTAGCGGACAAGAGACCCAGTACTTC	CSGASGQETQYF
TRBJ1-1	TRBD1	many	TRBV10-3	TGTGCCATCAGTGAAATGACAGGGTCGAACACTGAAGCTTTCTTT	CAISEMTGSNTEAFF
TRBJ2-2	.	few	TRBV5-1	TGCGCCAGCAGCTTTAACCTAGTCGACACCGGGGAGCTGTTTTTT	CASSFNLVDTGELFF
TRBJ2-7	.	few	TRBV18	TGTGCCAGCTCACCAGGCAGCTACGAGCAGTACTTC	CASSPGSYEQYF
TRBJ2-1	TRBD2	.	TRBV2	TGTGCCAGCAGTCCGGGGACTAGCGGGAGGGATGAGCAGTTCTTC	CASSPGTSGRDEQFF
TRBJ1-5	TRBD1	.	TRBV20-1	TGCAGTGCTAACCGAGACAGGGCCGATCAGCCCCAGCATTTT	CSANRDRADQPQHF
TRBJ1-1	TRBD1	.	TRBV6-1	TGTGCCAGCAGATTGGAGGACAGGGACACTGAAGCTTTCTTT	CASRLEDRDTEAFF
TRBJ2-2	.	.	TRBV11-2	TGTGCCAGCAGCCAGCGTCTGGTCACGAGGAACACCGGGGAGCTGTTTTTT	CASSQRLVTRNTGELFF